This paragraph covers one TCR beta chain sequence. Its antigen is not known. The sample comes from a study of blood T cells in healthy people across ages. The use of a sample-barcoded 5' primer and a J-beta primer mix characterized a second PCR of roughly 6 to 11 cycles. TCRdb itself ran the 5' RACE reads through MiXCR, one entry per CDR3 protein. The sample records 600,000 to 850,000 distinct CDR3 sequences, 40% to 45% being singletons. Findings and caveats of the study: Strongly correlated with naive T cell percentage was TCR beta diversity. Significant beta diversity loss was already apparent by age roughly 44, declining roughly linearly. It was held that the diversity estimates obtained from one million T cells were underestimates.

The CDR3 has 14 residues. The germline V gene encodes CDR1 KGHDR and CDR2 SFDVKD. The V and J ends lost 4 bases and 7 bases respectively, with 13 bases between them. Every sample gave at least 5.5 micrograms of total RNA when it was extracted. Sequencing input: blood. The genes are TRBV24-1 and TRBJ2-1; possibly TRBD1 for D (6 bases). This receptor was identified in a woman aged 55-75 years in good health. This CDR3 is CATSDRQVGNEQFF. The CDR3, as DNA: TGTGCCACCAGTGACAGACAGGTGGGGAATGAGCAGTTCTTC.